Sequencing of this T cell receptor (beta chain) was carried out in a study of control samples from healthy donors and cancer patients. V dropped 8 bases and J dropped 3 bases, with 16 bases sitting between them. The germline gives CDR1 SNHLY, CDR2 FYNNEI. This CDR3 comprises 14 residues. Generated by immunoSEQ multiplex PCR, the TCRdb table keeps only in-frame clones and is missing some. The repertoire holds 95,000 to 120,000 clones, with around 80% as singletons. Input material: blood. The chain links TRBV2 to TRBJ2-5; D is tentatively TRBD1 or TRBD2 (5 bases each). This receptor was obtained from a man aged 18 to 29 in good health. CDR3 sequence reads: CASGVLGREETQYF. As DNA, the CDR3 is TGTGCCAGCGGTGTATTGGGGCGGGAAGAGACCCAGTACTTC.